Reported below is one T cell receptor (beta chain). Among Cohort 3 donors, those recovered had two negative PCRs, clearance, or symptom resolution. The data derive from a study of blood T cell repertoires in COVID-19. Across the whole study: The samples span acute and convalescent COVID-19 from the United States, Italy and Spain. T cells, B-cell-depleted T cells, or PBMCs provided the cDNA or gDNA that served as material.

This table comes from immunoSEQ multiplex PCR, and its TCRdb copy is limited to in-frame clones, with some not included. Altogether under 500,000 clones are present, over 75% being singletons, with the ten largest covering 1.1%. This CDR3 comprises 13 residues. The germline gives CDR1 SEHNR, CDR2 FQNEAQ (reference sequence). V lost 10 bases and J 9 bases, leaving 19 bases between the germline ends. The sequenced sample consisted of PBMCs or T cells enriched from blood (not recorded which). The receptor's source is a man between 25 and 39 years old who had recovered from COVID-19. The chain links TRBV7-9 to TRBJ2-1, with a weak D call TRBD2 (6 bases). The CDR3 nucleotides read TGTGCCATCTCACATAACCTGGGGGGTGAGCAGTTCTTC. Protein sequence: CAISHNLGGEQFF. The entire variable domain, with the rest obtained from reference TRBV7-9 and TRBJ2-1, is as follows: DTGVSQNPRHKITKRGQNVTFRCDPISEHNRLYWYRQTLGQGPEFLTYFQNEAQLEKSRLLSDRFSAERPKGSFSTLEIQRTEQGDSAMYLCAISHNLGGEQFFGPGTRLTVL.